The subject of this entry is one TCR beta chain. The germline V gene encodes CDR1 LNHDA and CDR2 SQIVND (reference sequence). This CDR3 has 11 residues. V was pared by 5 bases and J by 15 bases, with 14 bases between. The sample belongs to a study of T cell responses to AZD1222 COVID-19 vaccine. The protocol was immunoSEQ multiplex PCR, while the TCRdb copy is restricted to in-frame clones and leaves out a portion. The profile shows over 130,000 clones, 90% of them singletons. The sequence was obtained from an adult who received the AZD1222 COVID-19 vaccine. The sequenced sample was peripheral blood, obtained 28 days after the second AZD1222 dose. The chain uses TRBV19 and TRBJ1-3; D gene unclear. CDR3 DNA sequence: TGTGCCAGTAGTGGCCGTACGGAGGCATATTTT. Its protein product is CASSGRTEAYF.